This T cell receptor beta chain comes out of a study of OX40 agonist ivuxolimab in advanced cancers. The wider study: Patients received intravenous ivuxolimab every 2 weeks at 0.01 to 10 mg/kg.

Samples of blood were obtained at baseline, on cycle 4 day 1, and on cycle 7 day 1. CDR1 and CDR2 (germline): LNHDA, SQIVND (reference sequence). The CDR3 length is 16 residues. V was clipped by 3 bases and J by 2 bases, with 16 bases between them. Using immunoSEQ multiplex PCR, the repertoire was profiled, and TCRdb retains in-frame clones only, with some absent. The sample yields fewer than 65,000 clones, 85% to 90% seen once. The receptor's source is an adult with an advanced solid tumor such as melanoma, head and neck, liver or kidney cancer. Sample: CD4+ or CD8+ T cells sorted from blood, taken in a trial of the OX40 agonist ivuxolimab. The chain is built from TRBV19 and TRBJ1-1; D is perhaps TRBD1 (5 bases). For the CDR3, the DNA is TGTGCCAGTAGTATCGAGCAGGGCTGGCGAAACACTGAAGCTTTCTTT. This translates into CASSIEQGWRNTEAFF.